This T cell receptor beta chain was captured in a study of T cells in Graves' hyperthyroidism and ophthalmopathy. The wider study: At initial diagnosis, before any treatment had begun, peripheral blood was obtained.

Ten or more counts support this clonotype. This CDR3 has 15 amino acids. The ends were cut back, 6 bases at V and 2 bases at J, with 14 bases in the middle. TCR beta CDR3 regions were amplified from RNA transcripts. TCR CDR3 regions were first amplified by RT-PCR with HTBI primers. A single record per CDR3 protein comes from TCRdb applying MiXCR to the multiplex PCR reads. The sample has 700,000 or so distinct CDR3 sequences, 16% seen once; the top ten hold approximately 8.4%. Graves' hyperthyroidism was deemed stable absent ophthalmopathy progression within 18 months. Exclusions: uncontrolled infection, other autoimmune disease, pregnancy, lactation. Diagnosis rested on symptoms, serum thyroxine and TRAb, thyroid ultrasound, and orbital computed tomography.

The sequence was obtained from a man younger than 30 with Graves' hyperthyroidism. Sequenced material: blood. V is TRBV12-3 or TRBV12-4 and J is TRBJ1-5; D gene unclear. In DNA, the CDR3 is TGTGCCAGCAGCGCCCCATTGGGAGGCAATCAGCCCCAGCATTTT. Its translation is CASSAPLGGNQPQHF.